This T cell receptor beta chain is drawn from a study of blood T cell repertoires in COVID-19. As for the study in general: COVID-19 samples from acute and convalescent phases originated in the United States, Italy and Spain. Sample material is recorded as cDNA or gDNA derived from T cells, B-cell-depleted T cells, or PBMCs.

Germline assignment: CDR1 SNHLY and CDR2 FYNNEI. CDR3 length equals 13 residues. V was trimmed by 6 bases and J by 1 base, leaving 9 bases between them. Per the authors' pipeline: How many nucleated cells were present was estimated from reference gene primer amplification. TCRdb's copy holds only in-frame clones and misses some; the assay was immunoSEQ multiplex PCR. Clone size and V and J calls were adopted from that table, with D and trimming inferred from the DNA. The sample has about 140,000 clones, 84% seen once. J is TRBJ2-5 and V is TRBV2; D gene unclear. Material for sequencing was peripheral blood. This clonotype was obtained from a human donor in a cohort sampled during active COVID-19. The CDR3 is CASSRALQETQYF. In nucleotides, the CDR3 is TGTGCCAGCAGCCGCGCCCTCCAAGAGACCCAGTACTTC.